The 25 T cell receptor beta chains given below trace back to one sample, sequenced in a study of breast tumors, draining lymph nodes, adjacent tissues. Breast cancer patients provided tissue from their axillary draining lymph nodes. One entry per CDR3 protein, called by TCRdb with MiXCR from the multiplex PCR reads. The sample includes approximately 150,000 distinct CDR3 sequences, over 25% of them seen just once. Specimen: axillary lymph node tissue. The receptors derive from a female donor with breast cancer. Some clones in this sample may be carry-over from other donors' samples.

Comment on this clonotype: A much larger clone is a single base away; this may be a read error. The V gene is TRBV11-3, the J gene TRBJ1-2; D ambiguous. The CDR3 covers 19 residues. From germline, CDR1 is SGHNT and CDR2 YENEEA. The CDR3 is CTSSHPQVRTAGFNYGYTF. The DNA of the CDR3 is TGTACCAGCAGCCACCCCCAGGTGAGGACGGCGGGTTTTAACTATGGCTACACCTTC.

This clonotype was counted at least ten times. One end of the junction fails to match germline, which may point to a read error. The chain recombines TRBV6-6 with TRBJ2-1; D gene unclear. The CDR3 contains 16 residues. The V gene's germline CDR1 is MNHNY and CDR2 SVGAGI (reference sequence). The CDR3, as DNA: TGTGCCAGCAGTCACTCGACCCGATTCTCCTACAATGAGCAGTTCTTC. Translating it yields CASSHSTRFSYNEQFF.

Many counts were recorded for this clonotype. This chain uses TRBV6-5 with TRBJ1-2; D call uncertain. The CDR3 runs to 14 residues. Trimming left V 5 bases short and J 4 bases short, with 14 bases between. The germline CDR1 and CDR2 sequences are MNHEY and SVGAGI. This CDR3 reads CASSPSDGLYGYTF. CDR3 sequence (DNA): TGTGCCAGCAGTCCGTCGGACGGCCTCTATGGCTACACCTTC.

This clonotype was detected many times. The chain combines TRBV30 with TRBJ2-7; 8 positions agree with TRBD1. This CDR3 has 13 amino acids. Germline CDR1 is GTSNPN and CDR2 is SVGIG (reference sequence). The J segment lost 7 bases and the V segment lost 2 bases, leaving 7 bases of the junction unmatched. This CDR3 is CAWSTQGALEQYF. The CDR3 DNA is TGTGCCTGGAGTACCCAGGGGGCTTTAGAGCAGTACTTC.

Concerning this clonotype: Possible read error: a much larger clone is one base away. The chain carries TRBV6-5 and TRBJ2-5, with 7 bases matching TRBD1. Trimming cost V 5 bases and J 1 base; bases outside gene matches: 10. Per the germline V gene, CDR1 is MNHEY and CDR2 is SVGAGI. The CDR3 contains 16 residues. CDR3 sequence (DNA): TGTGCCAGCAGTGCCGGGACAGCCGATTTCCAAGAGACCCAGTACTTC. As protein: CASSAGTADFQETQYF.

Ten or more counts support this clonotype. Being one base from a much bigger clone, this may be a read error. The chain uses TRBV6-4 and TRBJ2-1; D uncertain. CDR1 and CDR2 from the germline V gene are MRHNA and SNTAGT. V gave up 5 bases and J gave up 5 bases, with 13 bases separating them. The CDR3 loop spans 14 amino acids. CDR3 loop: CASSHTSGDNEQFF. In DNA, the CDR3 is TGTGCCAGCAGTCATACATCAGGCGACAATGAGCAGTTCTTC.

V and J are TRBV27 and TRBJ2-7; D is undetermined. This CDR3 contains 12 residues. Germline CDR1 MNHEY, CDR2 SMNVEV (reference sequence). V lost 5 bases to trimming and J lost 4 bases, with 9 bases between them. CDR3 sequence: CASSVDGYEQYF. CDR3 in DNA: TGTGCCAGCAGTGTGGACGGGTACGAGCAGTACTTC.

This clonotype was detected ten times or more. V is TRBV30 and J is TRBJ2-7, with D maybe TRBD1 (5 bases). The CDR3 sequence is 13 residues long. CDR1 and CDR2 (germline): GTSNPN, SVGIG (reference sequence). Trimming left V 4 bases short and J 3 bases short, with 13 bases between. The CDR3 bases are TGTGCCTGGACTTCTGGACATTTCTACGAGCAGTACTTC. This encodes CAWTSGHFYEQYF.

This clonotype was found many times. V is TRBV20-1 and J is TRBJ2-5, with 8 bases lining up with TRBD2. Germline V gene data show CDR1 as DFQATT and CDR2 as SNEGSKA (reference sequence). There are 15 residues in the CDR3. V lost 6 bases and J lost 4; bases outside the gene matches: 13. DNA for the CDR3: TGCAGTGCAGAAACCTTTACCGGGACTAGAGAGACCCAGTACTTC. This sequence encodes CSAETFTGTRETQYF.

This clonotype was observed many times. The genes are TRBV5-1 and TRBJ2-4; 9 bases are shared with TRBD1. The trim removed 0 bases at V and 11 bases at J, leaving 3 bases unmatched. The germline gives CDR1 SGHRS, CDR2 YFSETQ. This CDR3 spans 13 amino acids. The CDR3 DNA follows: TGCGCCAGCAGCTTGGGGGACAGGGTACTTCAGTACTTC. It encodes CASSLGDRVLQYF.

This clonotype appeared many times. V is TRBV6-2 or TRBV6-3 and J is TRBJ2-1; D not certain. V gave up 3 bases and J gave up 8 bases, with 14 bases separating them. Per germline, CDR1 MNHEY and CDR2 SVGEGT. CDR3 length: 14 residues. CDR3 loop: CASSYGPPGYEQFF. CDR3 DNA sequence: TGTGCCAGCAGTTATGGACCCCCGGGCTATGAGCAGTTCTTC.

This clonotype was seen more than once but under ten times. A clone one base away is much larger, so this may be a read error. The conserved closing phenylalanine or tryptophan is absent in this CDR3, likely reflecting a read error. The chain uses TRBV19 and TRBJ2-5; 7 bases map to TRBD2. V was pared by 5 bases and J by 2 bases, with 11 bases of the junction left unmatched. Germline CDR1 is LNHDA and CDR2 is SQIVND (reference sequence). The CDR3 extends over 16 amino acids. CDR3 nucleotides: TGTGCCAGTAGTTCGTGGGGGAGGGAAGAGCAAGAGACCCAGTACTCC. This gives the protein CASSSWGREEQETQYS.

In its sample, this clonotype was seen many times. J is TRBJ2-5 and V is TRBV7-2; 12 bases agree with TRBD2. The CDR3 extends over 16 amino acids. CDR1 is SGHTA, CDR2 FQGNSA, per germline. J gave up 1 base and V 0 bases, and 0 bases lay outside the gene matches. In nucleotides, the CDR3 is TGTGCCAGCAGCTTAGCGACTAGCGGGGGCCAAGAGACCCAGTACTTC. Protein sequence: CASSLATSGGQETQYF.

This clonotype was seen at least ten times. This chain links TRBV6-5 with TRBJ1-5; no clear D gene. Per germline, CDR1 MNHEY and CDR2 SVGAGI. CDR3 length: 15 amino acids. The V end lost 0 bases, the J end lost 3 bases, and 9 bases lay between the germline ends. CDR3 sequence (DNA): TGTGCCAGCAGTTACTCAGGCGCGAACAATCAGCCCCAGCATTTT. As protein: CASSYSGANNQPQHF.

This clonotype was counted ten times or more. This clone may be a read error of a much larger clone one base away. This chain links TRBV20-1 with TRBJ1-2, with D possibly matching TRBD1 (5 bases). In germline, CDR1 is DFQATT, CDR2 SNEGSKA (reference sequence). The CDR3 extends over 13 amino acids. Trimming took 1 base from V and 10 from J, leaving 16 bases between them. The CDR3: CSARALGQNAYTF. The CDR3 coding sequence is TGCAGTGCTAGAGCGTTGGGGCAGAATGCCTACACCTTC.

J is TRBJ2-3 and V is TRBV9; 8 nucleotides line up with TRBD1. This CDR3 is 16 amino acids long. Germline V gene data show CDR1 as SGDLS and CDR2 as YYNGEE. With 3 bases clipped from V and 0 bases from J, the junction kept 6 bases outside the gene matches. Here the CDR3 DNA reads TGTGCCAGCAGCGCCCGACAGGGGTCTAGCACAGATACGCAGTATTTT. Amino acid sequence: CASSARQGSSTDTQYF.

This clonotype was observed many times. The DNA of the CDR3 is TGTGCCAGCAGTTTAATGGAGGGAAGCTATGGCTACACCTTC. Translation gives CASSLMEGSYGYTF. This chain connects TRBV28 to TRBJ1-2; D is uncertain. Trimming took off 2 bases at V and 4 bases at J, with 11 bases between the two ends. Looked up from germline, CDR1 is MDHEN and CDR2 is SYDVKM. The CDR3 sequence is 14 residues long.

The gene calls are TRBV10-1 and TRBJ2-1; 14 bases align to TRBD2. Germline-derived CDR1 and CDR2 are WNHNN and SYGVQD (reference sequence). The CDR3 spans 15 residues. Trimming took 5 bases from V and 7 from J; bases not matched to a gene: 4. CDR3 amino acids: CASSTGTSGGNEQFF. DNA for the CDR3: TGCGCCAGCAGTACCGGGACTAGCGGGGGTAATGAGCAGTTCTTC.

CDR3 amino acids: CASSYSGTSGELFF. In DNA, the CDR3 is TGCGCCAGCAGCTACTCCGGGACTAGCGGGGAGCTGTTTTTT. The chain combines TRBV5-1 with TRBJ2-2; 8 bases map to TRBD2. J gave up 7 bases and V 3 bases, and 5 bases lay outside the gene matches. This CDR3 spans 14 amino acids. The germline CDR1 and CDR2 sequences are SGHRS and YFSETQ.

The chain recombines TRBV20-1 with TRBJ1-3, with 7 bases aligning to TRBD1. This CDR3 has 15 amino acids. Germline V CDR1 and CDR2: DFQATT, SNEGSKA (reference sequence). The ends lost 5 bases at V and 0 bases at J; junction bases unmatched: 7. The CDR3 loop is CSALLDRLSGNTIYF. In DNA, the CDR3 is TGCAGTGCTCTTTTGGACAGGCTCTCTGGAAACACCATATATTTT.

This clonotype has ten or more counts. Germline is not matched at one junction end, which may reflect a read error. The chain carries TRBV7-7 and TRBJ2-5, with 10 nucleotides matching TRBD1. Germline V lookup: CDR1 SSHAT, CDR2 FNYEAQ (reference sequence). The CDR3 runs to 17 residues. This chain's CDR3 is CASSLSPGTGVGETQYF. In DNA form, the CDR3 reads TGTGCTAGCAGCTTGAGCCCCGGGACAGGGGTCGGAGAGACCCAGTACTTC.

This clonotype was seen ten or more times. J is TRBJ2-7 and V is TRBV6-1; D uncertain. Looked up from germline, CDR1 is MNHNS and CDR2 is SASEGT. The CDR3 runs 17 residues. V was cut by 0 bases and J by 3 bases, with 18 bases left in between. The CDR3 DNA reads as TGTGCCAGCAGTGAAGCACAAGGCCCCTCGACCGGCTACGAGCAGTACGTC. It is translated as CASSEAQGPSTGYEQYV.

This clonotype came up many times. V gene TRBV18 combines with J gene TRBJ1-2; TRBD1 aligns across 9 bases. Germline trimming cut 3 bases from V and 4 bases from J; bases unmatched to any gene: 3. The germline gives CDR1 KGHSH, CDR2 LQKENI. The CDR3 consists of 14 residues. Here the CDR3 reads CASSPGQGTYGYTF. The CDR3 DNA sequence: TGTGCCAGCTCACCGGGACAGGGTACCTATGGCTACACCTTC.

This clonotype was detected a few times. This may arise from a read error, as a much more abundant clone is one base away. CDR3 residues: CASSFPTGIYEQYF. The CDR3 DNA reads TGTGCCAGCAGTTTCCCGACAGGGATCTACGAGCAGTACTTC. The chain joins TRBV12-3 or TRBV12-4 to TRBJ2-7; 7 nucleotides match TRBD1. This CDR3 region has 14 residues. Trimming took 3 bases from V and 3 from J; bases not matched to a gene: 5.

Concerning this clonotype: This likely comes from a read error, as the CDR3 has no conserved phenylalanine or tryptophan at its end. The DNA is omitted, as the CDR3 cannot be located on it reliably, and the CDR3 follows TCRdb's listing. The chain joins TRBV29-1 to TRBJ2-7. Termini included, the CDR3 measures 8 amino acids. CDR1 SQVTM and CDR2 ANQGSEA come from the germline V gene. The CDR3 here is CSVGWTGL.